The clone carrying this TCR beta chain was detected a few times. Antigen specificity is unknown. The junction had 13 bases not matched to a gene; V was cut back by 7 bases and J by 6 bases. Looked up from germline, CDR1 is MNHEY and CDR2 is SVGEGT. This CDR3 has 16 residues. Alpha and beta libraries were amplified separately from the second PCR onward. Two oligonucleotides, mixed equimolar, formed the beta constant-region primer covering TRBC1 and TRBC2. A 12-nucleotide UMI and the SP2 primer were added to the cDNA 3' end by oligonucleotide ligation. TCRdb called the UMI-ligation and nested PCR reads again in MiXCR, with one record for every CDR3 protein. The profile shows 81,000 or so distinct CDR3 sequences, about 7% of them singletons. This entry comes from a study of naive and memory T cell subsets. General observations from the study: Gini index rose across naive, CM, EM and EMRA in CD4 and CD8.

The source material was central memory CD4+ T cells from blood. The chain couples TRBV6-2 or TRBV6-3 to TRBJ2-1, with 9 nucleotides matching TRBD2. This clonotype was sampled from a human donor in good health. This chain's CDR3 is CASNAPRASGINEQFF. CDR3 coding DNA: TGTGCCAGCAACGCCCCTCGGGCTAGCGGGATCAATGAGCAGTTCTTC.